The 3 T cell receptor beta chains presented below share a single source sample, sequenced in a study of blood T cell repertoires in COVID-19. The table came from immunoSEQ multiplex PCR; TCRdb's copy has only in-frame clones and leaves some out. The data hold under 40,000 clones, with 85% to 95% observed a single time. The sequencing sample was made of peripheral blood. Receptor source: a human donor in a cohort sampled during active COVID-19.

The rearrangement uses TRBV19 and TRBJ2-1; possibly TRBD2 for D (6 bases). From germline, CDR1 is LNHDA and CDR2 SQIVND (reference sequence). The V end lost 6 bases, the J end lost 6 bases, and 9 bases lay between the germline ends. This CDR3 spans 12 amino acids. CDR3 sequence reads: CASRLGGNEQFF. The CDR3 DNA reads as TGTGCCAGTAGGCTGGGGGGCAATGAGCAGTTCTTC.

The chain combines TRBV7-9 with TRBJ1-4; D may be TRBD1 (5 bases). Trimming cost V 5 bases and J 4 bases, with 14 bases left between them. CDR1 and CDR2 from the germline V gene are SEHNR and FQNEAQ (reference sequence). The length of the CDR3 is 15 residues. The CDR3 is CASSKALQDNEKLFF. CDR3 DNA: TGTGCCAGCAGCAAAGCACTACAGGATAATGAAAAACTGTTTTTT.

The CDR3 region has the DNA TGTGCCAGCAGCTTAGCGATCGGGGGCCAAGAGACCCAGTACTTC. Translating gives CASSLAIGGQETQYF. The V gene is TRBV7-6, the J gene TRBJ2-5; TRBD2 is a possible D gene (6 bases). There are 15 residues in the CDR3. Per germline, CDR1 SGHVS and CDR2 FNYEAQ. V was trimmed by 0 bases and J by 1 base, leaving 9 bases between them.